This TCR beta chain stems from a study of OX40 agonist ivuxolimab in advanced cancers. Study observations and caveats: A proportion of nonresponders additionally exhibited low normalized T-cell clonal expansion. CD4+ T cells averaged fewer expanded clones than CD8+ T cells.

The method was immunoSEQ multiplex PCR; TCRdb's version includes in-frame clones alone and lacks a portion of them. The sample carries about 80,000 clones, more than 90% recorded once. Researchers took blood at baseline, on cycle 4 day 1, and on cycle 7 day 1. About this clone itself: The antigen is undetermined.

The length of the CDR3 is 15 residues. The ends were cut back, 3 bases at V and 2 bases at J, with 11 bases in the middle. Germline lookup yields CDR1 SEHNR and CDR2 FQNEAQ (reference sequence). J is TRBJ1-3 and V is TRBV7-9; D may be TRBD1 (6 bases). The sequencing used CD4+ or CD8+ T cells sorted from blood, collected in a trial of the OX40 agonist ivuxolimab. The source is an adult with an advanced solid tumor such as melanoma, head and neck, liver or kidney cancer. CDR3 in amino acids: CASSFTGKAGNTIYF. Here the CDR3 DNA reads TGTGCCAGCAGCTTTACAGGGAAGGCTGGAAACACCATATATTTT.